The 24 T cell receptor beta chains below come from one sample, sequenced in a study of OX40 agonist ivuxolimab in advanced cancers. The data were produced by immunoSEQ multiplex PCR, yet TCRdb's version contains in-frame clones alone and is incomplete. The repertoire holds tens of thousands of clones, approximately 85% seen once, with 3% to 4.5% in the top ten. The sequencing here drew on CD4+ or CD8+ T cells sorted from blood, taken in a trial of the OX40 agonist ivuxolimab. The origin of the receptors is an adult with an advanced solid tumor such as melanoma, head and neck, liver or kidney cancer.

In its sample, this clone was seen once. CDR3 sequence (DNA): TGTGCCAGCAGTCCCTACAGGGGGAACACTGAAGCTTTCTTT. Its protein is CASSPYRGNTEAFF. The chain uses TRBV27 and TRBJ1-1; 7 bases fit TRBD1. Germline CDR1 reads MNHEY; CDR2 reads SMNVEV (reference sequence). The V and J ends lost 5 bases and 1 base, in that order; junction bases with no gene match: 4. The CDR3 length is 14 residues.

The chain uses TRBV5-1 and TRBJ1-2; D unclear. The CDR3 length is 14 residues. CDR1 and CDR2 (germline): SGHRS, YFSETQ. V dropped 0 bases and J dropped 1 base, with 7 bases sitting between them. The CDR3 sequence: CASSLVGDNYGYTF. The CDR3 region has the DNA TGCGCCAGCAGCTTGGTAGGAGATAACTATGGCTACACCTTC.

This chain connects TRBV9 to TRBJ2-6, with 7 bases lining up with TRBD1. V was clipped by 6 bases and J by 2 bases; unmatched bases: 5. The germline V gene has CDR1 SGDLS and CDR2 YYNGEE. The length of the CDR3 is 15 residues. The CDR3 region is CASTPGGAGANVLTF. CDR3 bases: TGTGCCAGCACCCCAGGGGGAGCTGGGGCCAACGTCCTGACTTTC.

This rearrangement joins TRBV11-1 to TRBJ1-2; the match to TRBD1 covers 7 bases. V was clipped by 7 bases and J by 9 bases; unmatched bases: 5. The germline gives CDR1 SGHAT, CDR2 FQDESV (reference sequence). The length of the CDR3 is 11 residues. CDR3 region: CASTPGQSYTF. The DNA of the CDR3 is TGTGCCAGCACCCCGGGACAGAGCTACACCTTC.

The chain uses TRBV10-3 and TRBJ2-3; 7 nucleotides agree with TRBD2. The V gene's germline CDR1 is ENHRY and CDR2 SYGVKD. V shed 2 bases, J shed 1 base, and the junction held 12 bases outside the gene matches. The CDR3 is made up of 18 amino acids. CDR3 in DNA: TGTGCCATCAGTGAGCGCCTTGGGGAGGGGATGCGCACAGATACGCAGTATTTT. This sequence encodes CAISERLGEGMRTDTQYF.

CDR3: CASTVAGAGQPQHF. The CDR3 bases are TGTGCCAGCACCGTAGCGGGGGCAGGTCAGCCCCAGCATTTT. The chain combines TRBV2 with TRBJ1-5; weak D call: TRBD1 (6 bases). Germline-derived CDR1 and CDR2 are SNHLY and FYNNEI. The CDR3 runs 14 residues. The V end lost 7 bases, the J end lost 6 bases, and 16 bases lay between the germline ends.

The chain has TRBV4-2 and TRBJ1-6; TRBD1 matches at 11 bases. The ends lost 4 bases at V and 7 bases at J; junction bases unmatched: 0. The CDR3 totals 14 residues. Germline CDR1 is LGHNA and CDR2 is YNFKEQ. The CDR3 sequence: CASSRTGGNSPLHF. For the CDR3, the DNA is TGTGCCAGCAGCCGGACAGGGGGCAATTCACCCCTCCACTTT.

This chain links TRBV19 with TRBJ2-5; D perhaps matches TRBD1 (6 bases). Trimming took 6 bases from V and 1 from J, leaving 12 bases between them. The CDR3 has 14 amino acids. The germline V gene encodes CDR1 LNHDA and CDR2 SQIVND (reference sequence). The CDR3 region has the DNA TGTGCCAGTAGGGAAAGGGGGATCCAAGAGACCCAGTACTTC. Translation gives CASRERGIQETQYF.

This chain connects TRBV5-1 to TRBJ2-5; 8 bases match TRBD1. Germline CDR1 reads SGHRS; CDR2 reads YFSETQ. V lost 3 bases to trimming and J lost 4 bases; unmatched junction nucleotides: 8. The CDR3 is 15 residues long. The CDR3 DNA follows: TGCGCCAGCAGCTCCCGGACAGGGAGTGTAGAGACCCAGTACTTC. The encoded protein is CASSSRTGSVETQYF.

This clone was observed a few times. The gene calls are TRBV7-2 and TRBJ2-7, with D tentatively TRBD2 (5 bases). The CDR3 runs 14 residues. CDR1 and CDR2 (germline): SGHTA, FQGNSA. V lost 0 bases and J lost 3, with 9 bases in between. The CDR3 region has the DNA TGTGCCAGCAGCTTAGCTCACGGGGTCTACGAGCAGTACTTC. Translated: CASSLAHGVYEQYF.

This clone has only a few counts. CDR3 sequence reads: CASSVGVLSTGELFF. In DNA form, the CDR3 reads TGTGCCAGCAGTGTCGGGGTCTTATCCACCGGGGAGCTGTTTTTT. The genes are TRBV25-1 and TRBJ2-2; the D gene is possibly TRBD2 (5 bases). Trimming removed 4 bases at V and 4 bases at J, with 13 bases between. CDR1 is MGHDK, CDR2 SYGVNS, per germline. The CDR3 has 15 amino acids.

J is TRBJ1-2 and V is TRBV5-1; D unclear. The V gene's germline CDR1 is SGHRS and CDR2 YFSETQ. V lost 4 bases to trimming and J lost 0 bases, with 13 bases between them. This CDR3 region has 15 residues. CDR3 nucleotide sequence: TGCGCCAGCAGCCCACTGGGGAACGCTAACTATGGCTACACCTTC. Translated: CASSPLGNANYGYTF. Variable domain in full (rest from reference TRBV5-1 and TRBJ1-2): KAGVTQTPRYLIKTRGQQVTLSCSPISGHRSVSWYQQTPGQGLQFLFEYFSETQRNKGNFPGRFSGRQFSNSRSEMNVSTLELGDSALYLCASSPLGNANYGYTFGSGTRLTVV.

In its sample, this clone was seen once. The rearrangement joins TRBV18 to TRBJ2-7, with 8 bases fitting TRBD1. CDR1 and CDR2 from the germline V gene are KGHSH and LQKENI. Trimming took 2 bases from V and 7 from J; bases not matched to a gene: 4. This CDR3 is 13 amino acids long. The CDR3: CASSPVQGGEQYF. The CDR3 DNA is TGTGCCAGCTCACCAGTACAGGGGGGAGAGCAGTACTTC.

The CDR3 DNA sequence: TGTGCCAGTAGTAGGCAGGGGGCATGGGGCTACACCTTC. This encodes CASSRQGAWGYTF. The chain carries TRBV19 and TRBJ1-2; TRBD1 matches at 8 bases. V dropped 4 bases and J dropped 8; count of bases not matched to a gene: 6. Germline V lookup: CDR1 LNHDA, CDR2 SQIVND (reference sequence). The CDR3 loop spans 13 amino acids.

The chain links TRBV5-4 to TRBJ2-2; D is unclear. Germline assignment: CDR1 SGHNT and CDR2 YYREEE (reference sequence). V was clipped by 0 bases and J by 5 bases, with 11 bases between them. The CDR3 runs to 15 residues. CDR3 loop: CASSLGGGNTGELFF. DNA for the CDR3: TGTGCCAGCAGCTTGGGAGGTGGGAATACCGGGGAGCTGTTTTTT.

CDR3 coding DNA: TGTGCCAGCAGTTCGGCCCTGAAACTAGATGAGCAGTACTTC. Its translation: CASSSALKLDEQYF. The chain uses TRBV27 and TRBJ2-7; maybe TRBD2 (5 bases). The CDR3 runs 14 residues. Germline assignment: CDR1 MNHEY and CDR2 SMNVEV (reference sequence). V was cut by 4 bases and J by 7 bases, with 17 bases left in between.

The rearrangement uses TRBV27 and TRBJ2-7; D is unresolved. Germline CDR1 MNHEY, CDR2 SMNVEV (reference sequence). This CDR3 contains 13 residues. V was trimmed by 3 bases and J by 3 bases, leaving 9 bases between them. CDR3: CASSLDPYYEQYF. CDR3 nucleotides: TGTGCCAGCAGTTTGGACCCGTACTACGAGCAGTACTTC.

The chain couples TRBV27 to TRBJ2-1, with 11 bases aligning to TRBD1. Germline V gives CDR1 MNHEY, CDR2 SMNVEV (reference sequence). V was clipped by 6 bases and J by 5 bases; unmatched bases: 21. CDR3 length equals 20 residues. The CDR3 sequence is CASRDRTGGMKGTRNNEQFF. The DNA of the CDR3 is TGTGCCAGCAGAGATCGGACAGGGGGCATGAAAGGGACCCGGAACAATGAGCAGTTCTTC.

This clone was detected once. This chain joins TRBV5-5 and TRBJ2-7; D remains unclear. This CDR3 is built from 12 residues. Germline CDR1 and CDR2: SGHKS and YYEKEE (reference sequence). The V and J ends lost 0 bases and 5 bases respectively, with 6 bases between them. The CDR3 sequence is CASSLVSDEQYF. The DNA for the CDR3 is TGTGCCAGCAGCTTGGTCAGCGACGAGCAGTACTTC.

This clone was observed a few times. This chain links TRBV28 with TRBJ1-5; no firm D call. Trimming pared 8 bases from V and 4 bases from J, leaving 9 bases between. The CDR3 sequence is 12 residues long. Germline loops: CDR1 MDHEN, CDR2 SYDVKM. CDR3 in DNA: TGTGCCAGCGCGGACGGTAATCAGCCCCAGCATTTT. It codes for CASADGNQPQHF.

The V gene is TRBV7-9, the J gene TRBJ2-3; D remains unclear. The CDR3 has 13 amino acids. The germline V gene encodes CDR1 SEHNR and CDR2 FQNEAQ (reference sequence). V was clipped by 4 bases and J by 3 bases, with 8 bases between them. The CDR3 loop is CASSSQLTDTQYF. The DNA for the CDR3 is TGTGCCAGCAGCTCCCAGCTAACAGATACGCAGTATTTT.

The chain is built from TRBV11-2 and TRBJ2-5; the match to TRBD2 covers 7 bases. The CDR3 is 16 residues long. Germline V gene sequence: CDR1 SGHAT, CDR2 FQNNGV. Trimming at V came to 4 bases and at J to 4 bases, leaving 12 bases not matched to a gene. The CDR3 is CASSWGEGRGVETQYF. The CDR3, as DNA: TGTGCCAGCAGCTGGGGCGAGGGGAGGGGCGTAGAGACCCAGTACTTC.

This clone has a handful of counts. The J gene is TRBJ2-4, the V gene TRBV2, with 7 bases lining up with TRBD1. Per germline, CDR1 SNHLY and CDR2 FYNNEI. Trimming cost V 6 bases and J 2 bases; bases outside gene matches: 7. The CDR3 consists of 15 residues. CDR3 loop: CASRRQGETKNIQYF. CDR3 DNA sequence: TGTGCCAGCAGACGACAGGGTGAGACCAAAAACATTCAGTACTTC.

This chain uses TRBV10-2 with TRBJ2-1; no definite D call. The CDR3 loop spans 13 amino acids. The V gene's germline CDR1 is WSHSY and CDR2 SAAADI. V dropped 2 bases and J dropped 9 bases, with 11 bases sitting between them. In DNA form, the CDR3 reads TGCGCCAGCAGTGAGGGCGAAAGGTCTGAGCAGTTCTTC. Translating gives CASSEGERSEQFF.